This T cell receptor beta chain came from a study of post-analysis software for immune sequencing data. Study background: Courses of disease covered relapsing-remitting, secondary progressive and progressive-relapsing multiple sclerosis.

TCR beta libraries were prepared from cDNA with unique molecular identifiers. From roughly 1 to 10 million T cells, roughly 0.5 million cDNA molecules were obtained. TCRdb reprocessed the PCR reads with MiXCR, giving one entry per CDR3 protein. Of about 540,000 distinct CDR3 sequences detected, roughly 34% appear once; the ten largest clones hold under 7%. This clonotype was obtained from a girl aged 2-17 years with multiple sclerosis. Sequencing used blood.

The CDR3 here is CASSPRDRGRDEQFF. In nucleotides, the CDR3 is TGTGCCAGCAGTCCCAGGGACAGGGGGCGAGATGAGCAGTTCTTC. The chain links TRBV2 to TRBJ2-1, with 12 bases aligning to TRBD1. The CDR3 length is 15 residues. CDR1 is SNHLY and CDR2 is FYNNEI in the germline V gene. Germline trimming cut 5 bases from V and 8 bases from J; bases unmatched to any gene: 7.